Given below is one T cell receptor (beta chain) in context. The antigen is unknown. The data belong to a study of PD-1 blockade in classical Hodgkin lymphoma. Assay used: immunoSEQ multiplex PCR; TCRdb lists only in-frame clones, some missing. The repertoire has around 25,000 clones, about 85% of them found once; the top ten carry about 2.4%. The CDR3 runs 15 residues. Germline CDR1 SGDLS, CDR2 YYNGEE. Between the trimmed V and J ends, which lost 3 bases and 0 bases, there was a span of 10 bases. Time point noted: cycle 4 day 1 (C4D1), after five to seven weeks of nivolumab. In every patient, relapse followed autologous stem cell transplantation, while exposure to brentuximab vedotin differed. The authors purified CD4+ T cells from thawed PBMCs by magnetic negative selection. Study conclusions and caveats: Complete responders' baseline diversity resembled that of newly diagnosed patients.

This material consisted of CD4+ T cells from blood, taken before the fourth cycle of nivolumab. The rearrangement uses TRBV9 and TRBJ2-1; the D is unclear. The receptor was isolated from a human donor with classical Hodgkin lymphoma. In DNA form, the CDR3 reads TGTGCCAGCAGCGGGAAGTTGAGCTCCTACAATGAGCAGTTCTTC. Encoded protein: CASSGKLSSYNEQFF.